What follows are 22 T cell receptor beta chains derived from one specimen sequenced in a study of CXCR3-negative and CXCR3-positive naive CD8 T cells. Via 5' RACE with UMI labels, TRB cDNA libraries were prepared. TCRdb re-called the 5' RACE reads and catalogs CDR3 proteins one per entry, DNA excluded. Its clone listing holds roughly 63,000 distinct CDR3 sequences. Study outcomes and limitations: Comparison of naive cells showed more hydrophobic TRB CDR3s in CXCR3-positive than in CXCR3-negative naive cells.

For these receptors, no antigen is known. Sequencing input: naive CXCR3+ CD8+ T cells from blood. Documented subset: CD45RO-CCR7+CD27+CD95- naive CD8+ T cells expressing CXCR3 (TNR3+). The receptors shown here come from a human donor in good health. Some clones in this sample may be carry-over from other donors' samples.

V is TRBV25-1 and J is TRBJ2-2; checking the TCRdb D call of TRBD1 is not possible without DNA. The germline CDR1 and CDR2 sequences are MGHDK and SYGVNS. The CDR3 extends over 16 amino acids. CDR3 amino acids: CASSGKGQVYPGELFF. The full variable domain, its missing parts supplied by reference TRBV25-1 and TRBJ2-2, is EADIYQTPRYLVIGTGKKITLECSQTMGHDKMYWYQQDPGMELHLIHYSYGVNSTEKGDLSSESTVSRIRTEHFPLTLESARPSHTSQYLCASSGKGQVYPGELFFGEGSRLTVL.

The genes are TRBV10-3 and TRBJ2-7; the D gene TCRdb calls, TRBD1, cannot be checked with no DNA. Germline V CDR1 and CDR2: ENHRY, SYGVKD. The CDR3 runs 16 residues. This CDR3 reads CAISESQSGSPYEQYF.

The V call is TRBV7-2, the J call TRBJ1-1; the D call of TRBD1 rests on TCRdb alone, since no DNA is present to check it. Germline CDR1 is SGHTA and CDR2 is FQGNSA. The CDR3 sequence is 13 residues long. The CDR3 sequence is CASSLSGAGEAFF.

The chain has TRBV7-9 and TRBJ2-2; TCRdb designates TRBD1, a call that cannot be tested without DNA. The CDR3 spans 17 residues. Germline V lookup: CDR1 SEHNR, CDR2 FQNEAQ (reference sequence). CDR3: CASSLESGQLNTGELFF.

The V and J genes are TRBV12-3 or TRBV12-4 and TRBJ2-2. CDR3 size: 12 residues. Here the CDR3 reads CASSLAAGGLFF.

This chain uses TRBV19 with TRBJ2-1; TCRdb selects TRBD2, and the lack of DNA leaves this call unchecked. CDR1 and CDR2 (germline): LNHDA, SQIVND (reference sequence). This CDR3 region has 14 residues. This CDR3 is CASKASGASNEQFF.

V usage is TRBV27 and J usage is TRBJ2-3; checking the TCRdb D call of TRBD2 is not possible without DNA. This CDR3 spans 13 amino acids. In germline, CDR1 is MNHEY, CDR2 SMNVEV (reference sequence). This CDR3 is CASKAGEVDTQYF.

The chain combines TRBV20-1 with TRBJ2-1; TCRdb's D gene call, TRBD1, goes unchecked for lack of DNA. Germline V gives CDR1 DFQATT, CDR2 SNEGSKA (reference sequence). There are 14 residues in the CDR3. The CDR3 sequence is CSVRGARVANEQFF.

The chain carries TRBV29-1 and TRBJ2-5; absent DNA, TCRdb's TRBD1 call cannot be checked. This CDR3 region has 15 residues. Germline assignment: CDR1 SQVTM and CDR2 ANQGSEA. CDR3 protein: CSVLSGQGTYETQYF.

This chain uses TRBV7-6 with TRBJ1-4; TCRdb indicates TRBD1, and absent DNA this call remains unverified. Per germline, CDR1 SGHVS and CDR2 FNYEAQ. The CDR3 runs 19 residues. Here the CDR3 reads CASSLVRPGGFVGNEKLFF.

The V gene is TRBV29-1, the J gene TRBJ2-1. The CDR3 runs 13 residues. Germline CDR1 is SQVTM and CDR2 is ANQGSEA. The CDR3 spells CSVVTGSYNEQFF.

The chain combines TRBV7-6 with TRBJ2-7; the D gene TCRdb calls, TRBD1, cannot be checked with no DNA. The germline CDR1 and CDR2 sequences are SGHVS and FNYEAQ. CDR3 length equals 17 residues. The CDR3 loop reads CANNTPNPGRGPLEQYF.

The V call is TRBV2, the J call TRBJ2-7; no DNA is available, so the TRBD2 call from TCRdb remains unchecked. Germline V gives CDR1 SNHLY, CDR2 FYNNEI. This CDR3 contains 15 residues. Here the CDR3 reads CASNGRGGLGYEQYF.

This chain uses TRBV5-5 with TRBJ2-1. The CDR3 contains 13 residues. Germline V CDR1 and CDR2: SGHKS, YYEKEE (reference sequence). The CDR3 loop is CASSLALSSLAFF.

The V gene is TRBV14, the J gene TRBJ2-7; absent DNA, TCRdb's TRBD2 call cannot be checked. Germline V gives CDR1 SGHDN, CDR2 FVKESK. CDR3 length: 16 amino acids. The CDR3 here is CASSLILASGFYEQYF.

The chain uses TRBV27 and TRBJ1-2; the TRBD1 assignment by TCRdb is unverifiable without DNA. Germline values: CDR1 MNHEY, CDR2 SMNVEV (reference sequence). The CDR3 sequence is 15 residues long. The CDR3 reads CASSLGAGLGYGYTF.

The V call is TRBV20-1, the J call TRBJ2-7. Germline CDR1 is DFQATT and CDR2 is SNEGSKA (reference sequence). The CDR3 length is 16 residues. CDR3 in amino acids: CSASVVNGDLVYEQYF.

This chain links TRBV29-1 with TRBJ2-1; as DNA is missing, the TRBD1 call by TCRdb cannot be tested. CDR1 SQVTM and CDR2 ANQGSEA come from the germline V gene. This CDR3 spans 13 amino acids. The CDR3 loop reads CSGRQGSNNEQFF.

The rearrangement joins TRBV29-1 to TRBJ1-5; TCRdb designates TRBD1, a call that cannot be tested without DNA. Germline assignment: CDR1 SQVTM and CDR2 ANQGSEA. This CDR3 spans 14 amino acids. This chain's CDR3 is CSVDPRVSNQPQHF.

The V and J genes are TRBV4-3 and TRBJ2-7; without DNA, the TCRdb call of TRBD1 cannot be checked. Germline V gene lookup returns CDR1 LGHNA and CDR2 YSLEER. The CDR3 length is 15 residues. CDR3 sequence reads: CASSQATGVGYEQYF.

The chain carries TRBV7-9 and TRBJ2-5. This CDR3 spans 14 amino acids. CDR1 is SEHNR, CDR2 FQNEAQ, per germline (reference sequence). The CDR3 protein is CASTFPGLEETQYF.

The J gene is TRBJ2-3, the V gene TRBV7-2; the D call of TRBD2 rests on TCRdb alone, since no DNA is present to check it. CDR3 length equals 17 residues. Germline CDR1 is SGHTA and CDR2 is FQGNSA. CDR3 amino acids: CASSSLFRDLGPDTQYF.